What follows are 5 T cell receptor beta chains derived from one specimen sequenced in a study of early T cells in non-severe SARS-CoV-2 infection. MiXCR, run by TCRdb on the 5' RACE reads, gives a single entry per CDR3 protein. The sample has nearly 95,000 distinct CDR3 sequences, about 15% seen once; the top ten hold about 5%. This sample comprised whole blood, obtained at baseline. The receptors come from an adult who was a healthcare worker with PCR-confirmed SARS-CoV-2 infection or an uninfected control (not recorded which).

This clonotype was seen only a few times. The chain has TRBV12-3 or TRBV12-4 and TRBJ1-4; D uncertain. The V end lost 11 bases, the J end lost 0 bases, and 7 bases lay between the germline ends. The CDR3 extends over 12 amino acids. The CDR3 DNA reads as TGTGCCTGTGCCGCAACTAATGAAAAACTGTTTTTT. Translating gives CACAATNEKLFF.

This clonotype has just a few counts. One junction end disagrees with the germline gene, perhaps due to a read error. The chain uses TRBV11-2 and TRBJ2-5; D call uncertain. The V gene's germline CDR1 is SGHAT and CDR2 FQNNGV. The CDR3 sequence is 12 residues long. The CDR3 nucleotides are TGTGCCAGCAGCTTAGATAGGGCTAGTCGCCGCTTC. It is translated as CASSLDRASRRF.

This clonotype was detected only a few times. This CDR3 is CASSLSGSDYGYTF. In DNA, the CDR3 is TGTGCCAGCAGTTTGTCGGGCAGTGACTATGGCTACACCTTC. The rearrangement joins TRBV12-3 or TRBV12-4 to TRBJ1-2; no definite D call. This CDR3 comprises 14 residues. The V end was cut by 3 bases, the J end by 3 bases, with 11 bases between.

This chain uses TRBV7-9 with TRBJ2-7; D is uncertain. This CDR3 is built from 11 residues. Germline V gene lookup returns CDR1 SEHNR and CDR2 FQNEAQ (reference sequence). Trimming removed 5 bases from V and 6 bases from J, with 8 bases in between. The CDR3 coding sequence is TGTGCCAGCAGCCAAATAGGCGAGCAGTACTTC. Amino acid sequence: CASSQIGEQYF.

This clonotype was seen at least ten times. The chain combines TRBV5-1 with TRBJ2-1; 7 nucleotides line up with TRBD1. Germline V gives CDR1 SGHRS, CDR2 YFSETQ. CDR3 length: 16 residues. With 1 base clipped from V and 0 bases from J, the junction kept 4 bases outside the gene matches. The CDR3 DNA reads as TGCGCCAGCAGCTTGACAGGGGCTTACTCCTACAATGAGCAGTTCTTC. It translates to CASSLTGAYSYNEQFF.